This entry describes one TCR beta chain. The entry originates in a study of blood T cell repertoires in COVID-19. The overall study: Samples came from the United States, Italy and Spain, spanning acute and convalescent COVID-19. PBMCs, B-cell-depleted T cells, or T cells provided the cDNA or gDNA that made up the material.

Authors' methods: Counts of nucleated cells, estimated from reference gene primer amplification, were obtained. Assay: immunoSEQ multiplex PCR; the TCRdb copy retains only in-frame clones and omits some. That table supplies the V and J calls and clone size; D and trimming were determined from the DNA. The sample has a few hundred thousand clones, about 90% seen once. J lost 4 bases, V lost 10 bases, and 9 bases had no gene match. Germline V CDR1 and CDR2: MDHEN, SYDVKM. There are 14 residues in the CDR3. The J gene is TRBJ1-3, the V gene TRBV28; 8 nucleotides match TRBD1. The receptor was derived from a woman under 40 who had recovered from COVID-19. Material: PBMCs or T cells enriched from blood (not recorded which). CDR3 DNA: TGTGCCACCCTCCAGGGGGCTGCAGGAAACACCATATATTTT. It encodes CATLQGAAGNTIYF.